A single sample gave rise to the 25 T cell receptor beta chains below, sequenced in a study of shared clonotypes between healthy human individuals. Naive CD8 populations comprised CD45RO-negative cells positively selected for CCR7, excluding terminally differentiated effector memory CD45RA+ cells. Only in-frame clones appear in the TCRdb table, and some are missing; sequencing was by immunoSEQ multiplex PCR. The sample has about 2.1 million clones, about 93% seen once. The sequenced material came from naive CD8+ T cells from PBMCs. These receptors all come from a young man in good health. Some clones in this sample may be carry-over from other donors' samples.

The V and J genes are TRBV28 and TRBJ2-3; TRBD2 matches at 11 bases. CDR1 is MDHEN and CDR2 is SYDVKM in the germline V gene. Trimming took 4 bases from V and 8 from J; bases not matched to a gene: 11. This CDR3 has 16 amino acids. The CDR3 sequence: CASSSLAGELVTTQYF. CDR3 DNA sequence: TGTGCCAGCAGTTCACTAGCGGGAGAGTTGGTGACTACGCAGTATTTT.

The genes are TRBV25-1 and TRBJ2-1; 8 nucleotides agree with TRBD2. J lost 8 bases, V lost 6 bases, and 12 bases had no gene match. The length of the CDR3 is 15 residues. The germline CDR1 and CDR2 sequences are MGHDK and SYGVNS. The CDR3 nucleotides are TGTGCCAGCAGGTATACTAGCGGAGCTTCATATGAGCAGTTCTTC. Protein product: CASRYTSGASYEQFF. Complete variable domain (other parts from reference TRBV25-1 and TRBJ2-1): EADIYQTPRYLVIGTGKKITLECSQTMGHDKMYWYQQDPGMELHLIHYSYGVNSTEKGDLSSESTVSRIRTEHFPLTLESARPSHTSQYLCASRYTSGASYEQFFGPGTRLTVL.

This chain joins TRBV4-2 and TRBJ1-2; 7 nucleotides match TRBD1. Germline V gene data show CDR1 as LGHNA and CDR2 as YNFKEQ. After removal of 5 bases from V and 4 bases from J, the junction contained 7 bases not matched to a gene. The CDR3 is 14 amino acids. CDR3 protein: CASSSRDRLYGYTF. In DNA form, the CDR3 reads TGTGCCAGCAGCTCCCGGGACAGACTCTATGGCTACACCTTC.

The J gene is TRBJ2-1, the V gene TRBV27; D possibly corresponds to TRBD1 (6 bases). The CDR3 runs to 15 residues. V was pared by 5 bases and J by 0 bases, with 11 bases between. Germline V gene data show CDR1 as MNHEY and CDR2 as SMNVEV (reference sequence). CDR3 amino acids: CASSVDRSSYNEQFF. As DNA, the CDR3 is TGTGCCAGCAGTGTTGACAGGAGCTCCTACAATGAGCAGTTCTTC.

J is TRBJ2-2 and V is TRBV9, with a weak D call TRBD1 (6 bases). In germline, CDR1 is SGDLS, CDR2 YYNGEE. The CDR3 loop spans 17 amino acids. V lost 0 bases and J 5 bases, leaving 17 bases between the germline ends. The CDR3 sequence is CASSVDVAGDGTGELFF. DNA of the CDR3: TGTGCCAGCAGCGTAGATGTGGCAGGGGACGGTACCGGGGAGCTGTTTTTT.

This chain uses TRBV5-6 with TRBJ2-7; tentatively, D is TRBD1 (5 bases). In germline, CDR1 is SGHDT, CDR2 YYEEEE. Trimming took off 4 bases at V and 4 bases at J, with 18 bases between the two ends. CDR3 size: 15 residues. The CDR3 region is CASSPWGEKIYEQYF. CDR3 sequence (DNA): TGTGCCAGCAGCCCGTGGGGCGAAAAAATTTACGAGCAGTACTTC.

V gene TRBV9 combines with J gene TRBJ2-3, with 11 bases matching TRBD2. Per germline, CDR1 SGDLS and CDR2 YYNGEE. The CDR3 length is 15 residues. The V and J ends lost 5 bases and 5 bases, in that order; junction bases with no gene match: 7. The CDR3 spells CASSYSGRARDTQYF. The CDR3 nucleotides read TGTGCCAGCAGTTATAGCGGGAGGGCCCGAGATACGCAGTATTTT.

The J gene is TRBJ2-1, the V gene TRBV9, with a weak D call TRBD2 (5 bases). Germline CDR1 SGDLS, CDR2 YYNGEE. The CDR3 contains 16 residues. The germline V and J ends were trimmed by 4 bases and 2 bases, with 16 bases remaining between them. The CDR3 DNA reads as TGTGCCAGCAGCCCTCGTAGGGCGGGTCCCTACAATGAGCAGTTCTTC. This sequence encodes CASSPRRAGPYNEQFF.

This chain uses TRBV28 with TRBJ2-7; D is perhaps TRBD1 (5 bases). The CDR3 sequence is 13 residues long. Trimming cost V 6 bases and J 4 bases, with 13 bases left between them. Germline assignment: CDR1 MDHEN and CDR2 SYDVKM. The CDR3 bases are TGTGCCAGCAGAATAATCGACAGTTACGAGCAGTACTTC. It yields the protein CASRIIDSYEQYF. The entire variable domain, with the rest obtained from reference TRBV28 and TRBJ2-7, is as follows: DVKVTQSSRYLVKRTGEKVFLECVQDMDHENMFWYRQDPGLGLRLIYFSYDVKMKEKGDIPEGYSVSREKKERFSLILESASTNQTSMYLCASRIIDSYEQYFGPGTRLTVT.

The chain couples TRBV12-5 to TRBJ1-2; the match to TRBD1 covers 8 bases. The CDR3 spans 14 residues. V lost 4 bases to trimming and J lost 4 bases; unmatched junction nucleotides: 5. Germline loops: CDR1 LGHNT, CDR2 FRNRAP. The CDR3 here is CASGSDRASYGYTF. Written as DNA, the CDR3 is TGTGCTAGTGGTTCGGACAGGGCATCCTATGGCTACACCTTC.

As DNA, the CDR3 is TGTGCCAGCAGTTTATTCCTCCGGGAAAGCAATCAGCCCCAGCATTTT. It specifies CASSLFLRESNQPQHF. The chain is built from TRBV28 and TRBJ1-5, with D hard to call. The V end lost 1 base, the J end lost 1 base, and 11 bases lay between the germline ends. The CDR3 spans 16 residues. Germline lookup yields CDR1 MDHEN and CDR2 SYDVKM.

This clone has only one observation. The chain joins TRBV7-9 to TRBJ2-3, with 10 bases that match TRBD1. Germline V gene data show CDR1 as SEHNR and CDR2 as FQNEAQ (reference sequence). With 3 bases clipped from V and 4 bases from J, the junction kept 4 bases outside the gene matches. The CDR3 has 15 residues. CDR3: CASSFPGQGPDTQYF. The CDR3 DNA sequence: TGTGCCAGCAGCTTTCCGGGACAGGGGCCAGATACGCAGTATTTT.

This chain uses TRBV7-9 with TRBJ1-1; D is unclear. Germline CDR1 is SEHNR and CDR2 is FQNEAQ (reference sequence). The CDR3 spans 12 residues. V shed 5 bases and J shed 4 bases, with 8 bases lying between them. The CDR3 loop reads CASSTGPTEAFF. The CDR3, as DNA: TGTGCCAGCAGCACCGGGCCCACTGAAGCTTTCTTT.

A word on this clone: The same CDR3 can be traced to other DNA sequences in this sample. The chain combines TRBV9 with TRBJ2-7; tentative D call: TRBD2 (6 bases). Looked up from germline, CDR1 is SGDLS and CDR2 is YYNGEE. The CDR3 totals 14 residues. V shed 0 bases and J shed 0 bases, with 7 bases lying between them. This CDR3 reads CASSVEGLSYEQYF. CDR3 nucleotide sequence: TGTGCCAGCAGCGTAGAGGGACTCTCCTACGAGCAGTACTTC.

Only one count was recorded for this clone. V and J are TRBV6-1 and TRBJ1-1, with 9 positions matching TRBD1. CDR1 MNHNS and CDR2 SASEGT come from the germline V gene. CDR3 length: 15 amino acids. Trimming at V came to 6 bases and at J to 1 base, leaving 6 bases not matched to a gene. CDR3 protein: CASSGTGMSNTEAFF. The CDR3 DNA follows: TGTGCCAGCAGCGGGACAGGGATGTCGAACACTGAAGCTTTCTTT.

The chain combines TRBV28 with TRBJ2-6; D unclear. Deletions cut 2 bases from V and 0 bases from J, with 8 bases between. Per the germline V gene, CDR1 is MDHEN and CDR2 is SYDVKM. The CDR3 totals 16 residues. The CDR3 DNA reads TGTGCCAGCAGTTTAGCGGTAGTCTCTGGGGCCAACGTCCTGACTTTC. Residues: CASSLAVVSGANVLTF.

V usage is TRBV9 and J usage is TRBJ2-2; 8 positions agree with TRBD1. The V gene end was trimmed by 1 base and the J gene end by 4 bases; junction bases not matched to a gene: 3. In germline, CDR1 is SGDLS, CDR2 YYNGEE. CDR3 length: 15 residues. DNA of the CDR3: TGTGCCAGCAGCGTAACAGGACAGGGCACCGGGGAGCTGTTTTTT. Translation: CASSVTGQGTGELFF.

On this clone itself: Other DNA sequences in the sample encode the same CDR3. J is TRBJ2-6 and V is TRBV27, with D perhaps TRBD1 (5 bases). CDR1 MNHEY and CDR2 SMNVEV come from the germline V gene (reference sequence). The CDR3 consists of 16 residues. Trimming took 2 bases from V and 1 from J, leaving 9 bases between them. The DNA for the CDR3 is TGTGCCAGCAGTTTAGGACCAGGGTCTGGGGCCAACGTCCTGACTTTC. This codes for CASSLGPGSGANVLTF.

The chain employs TRBV27 and TRBJ2-3; no definite D call. The CDR3 spans 16 residues. Germline V gene data show CDR1 as MNHEY and CDR2 as SMNVEV (reference sequence). The germline V and J ends were trimmed by 5 bases and 2 bases, with 17 bases remaining between them. CDR3 loop: CASSVTRTYLTDTQYF. The CDR3 nucleotides are TGTGCCAGCAGTGTAACCCGGACCTATCTCACAGATACGCAGTATTTT.

V usage is TRBV30 and J usage is TRBJ2-3; D remains unclear. The CDR3 consists of 15 residues. The germline CDR1 and CDR2 sequences are GTSNPN and SVGIG (reference sequence). The V gene lost 1 base and the J gene lost 5 bases, with 16 bases spanning the gap. The CDR3 coding sequence is TGTGCCTGGAGTGGAGCCACCGATGGGTTAGATACGCAGTATTTT. Amino acids: CAWSGATDGLDTQYF.

This chain links TRBV11-2 with TRBJ2-7; D assignment may be TRBD1 or TRBD2 (5 bases each). Trimming took 5 bases from V and 4 from J, leaving 15 bases between them. The germline V gene has CDR1 SGHAT and CDR2 FQNNGV. The CDR3 runs 14 residues. CDR3: CASSPRQGPYEQYF. As DNA, the CDR3 is TGTGCCAGCAGCCCCCGGCAGGGACCTTACGAGCAGTACTTC.

V gene TRBV7-9 combines with J gene TRBJ1-1; D gene uncertain. CDR3 length: 12 amino acids. The V end was cut by 5 bases, the J end by 7 bases, with 11 bases between. Germline V gene data show CDR1 as SEHNR and CDR2 as FQNEAQ (reference sequence). CDR3 sequence reads: CASSPVLVEAFF. In DNA form, the CDR3 reads TGTGCCAGCAGCCCCGTTTTGGTTGAAGCTTTCTTT.

With regard to this clone: This CDR3 is also generated by other DNA sequences in the sample. J is TRBJ1-2 and V is TRBV9, with D perhaps matching TRBD1 (5 bases). V was clipped by 2 bases and J by 0 bases, with 8 bases between them. The CDR3 runs 14 residues. Germline V lookup: CDR1 SGDLS, CDR2 YYNGEE. The CDR3 sequence: CASSVGGANYGYTF. CDR3 nucleotide sequence: TGTGCCAGCAGCGTTGGGGGAGCTAACTATGGCTACACCTTC.

The chain combines TRBV4-3 with TRBJ2-4; a possible D gene is TRBD2 (5 bases). The CDR3 sequence is 13 residues long. Germline lookup yields CDR1 LGHNA and CDR2 YSLEER. V lost 6 bases and J lost 2, with 8 bases in between. CDR3 in amino acids: CASSSGTKNIQYF. As DNA, the CDR3 is TGCGCCAGCAGTTCCGGGACCAAAAACATTCAGTACTTC.

The V gene is TRBV4-3, the J gene TRBJ2-7; either TRBD1 or TRBD2 may fit D (5 bases each). Per the germline V gene, CDR1 is LGHNA and CDR2 is YSLEER. The V gene lost 0 bases and the J gene lost 6 bases, with 9 bases spanning the gap. The CDR3 sequence is 13 residues long. CDR3 sequence (DNA): TGCGCCAGCAGCCAAGATGGGGGAGCCGAGCAGTACTTC. It codes for CASSQDGGAEQYF.